The sequence of this TCR beta chain was determined in a study of response to subunit inactivated influenza vaccine. This clonotype was detected only a few times. The antigen is unknown. TCRdb passed the RT-PCR reads through MiXCR, listing each CDR3 protein once. The sample holds around 190,000 distinct CDR3 sequences, under 15% seen once. CDR3 size: 14 residues. Trimming removed 3 bases from V and 7 bases from J, with 16 bases in between. Germline CDR1 DFQATT, CDR2 SNEGSKA (reference sequence). Regarding the study as a whole: Every seasonal influenza vaccination brings in few new T cells, the authors suggested.

The sample consisted of CD8+ T cells sorted from PBMCs, taken less than 6 days after vaccination. J is TRBJ2-1 and V is TRBV20-1; a possible D gene is TRBD1 (6 bases). This clonotype was obtained from a man in his forties or fifties who received an inactivated influenza vaccine. In nucleotides, the CDR3 is TGCAGTGCTAGGAACAGGGACGGCTTGAATGAGCAGTTCTTC. It translates to CSARNRDGLNEQFF.